This T cell receptor beta chain was observed in a study of blood T cells in healthy people across ages (dated by TCRdb to between 2015 and 2017). A note on the overall study: In model experiments, roughly one uniquely barcoded TCR beta cDNA molecule per two T cells was captured by template switching. Donors of different ages were randomly distributed across sequencing lanes to avoid experimental bias. For two donors (one aged 18 to 30 and one aged 80 or older), the study analyzed two additional independent replicas of 1 million unique cDNA reads from the same blood draw. To track age-related changes in TCR beta repertoire diversity, the study relied on deep sequencing normalized with unique cDNA molecular identifiers. Donors were grouped into four age groups: young (average roughly 17 years), middle-aged (39), aged (around 62) and long-lived (approximately 81).

This clonotype was detected many times. Its specific antigen is unknown. Per-base qualities were not stored, and no clone one base away is much larger. According to the germline V gene, CDR1 reads SGHTA and CDR2 reads FQGTGA. After removal of 3 bases from V and 2 bases from J, the junction retains 4 bases not matched to a gene. The CDR3, from cysteine to phenylalanine, totals 14 residues. The DNA shown is the 42-base CDR3, in frame from base 1. The donors were about 40 Caucasian individuals from Russia, aged roughly 6 to 100 years, who were systemically healthy. Roughly 9 milliliters of peripheral blood were drawn from each donor into EDTA-treated Vacutainer tubes. Ficoll-Paque density-gradient centrifugation was used to isolate PBMCs, with at least 6.5 million per sample. Total RNA, at least 5.5 micrograms per sample, was extracted from PBMCs with Trizol reagent. For every donor, an aliquot of PBMCs went through flow cytometry to measure the percentages of naive CD45RAhigh/CD27high T cells.

The full study reports these points: Observed TCR beta diversity per million T cells fell roughly linearly with age, and a significant reduction was already apparent by age roughly 40. There was a strong correlation between observed TCR beta diversity and the percentage of naive T cells measured by flow cytometry. Estimates of total diversity based on one million sequenced T cells were regarded as lower bounds and as underestimates. The long-lived group showed more naive CD4+ T cells, fewer expanded clones and increased TCR diversity than the aged group, suggesting age selection. Because the CMV infection status of the donors was unknown, age-related changes in expanded clonotypes may potentially have been confounded. Conclusive comparison of naive and antigen-experienced compartments was prevented by the profiling of bulk unsorted PBMCs.

The library was made by 5' RACE. This sample was sequenced with an Illumina HiSeq 2500. A second PCR of 7 to 11 cycles was run with a J-beta primer mix and a sample-barcoded 5' primer. Each TCR beta cDNA molecule received a unique molecular identifier from a template-switch 5' adaptor carrying 12 random nucleotides. Each sample yielded at least 2.5 million CDR3-containing paired-end reads. The Mint cDNA synthesis kit, primed by a TRBC-specific oligonucleotide, was used to synthesize first-strand cDNA from all RNA. All cDNA was treated with uracil-DNA glycosylase and then went through a first 18-cycle PCR with the universal primers M1SS and BC2_uni_R. As for how the authors treated the data: Each sample was normalized by randomly selecting 1 million high-quality reads, each carrying a distinct molecular identifier. Instead of being binned into consensus sequences, reads that shared molecular identifiers were thrown out. MiTCR, run with a Q25 quality threshold and the strictest error-elimination algorithm, handled CDR3 identification, clonotype clustering and error correction. A nonparametric unseen species model using Euler transformation provided a lower-bound estimate of total TCR beta diversity. The public sequencing data were trimmed at Q25 with fastp and processed into clonotypes with MiXCR by TCRdb, which kept only in-frame beta chains. Merged by CDR3 protein, the rows form single entries marked with the most common genes and DNA. The V and J calls and clone size are TCRdb's, not the authors'. This sample holds approximately 1.5 million distinct CDR3 sequences; almost 35% were observed only once. The ten most abundant clones make up roughly 10% of the sample.

Sequenced material: blood. The V and J genes are TRBV7-3 and TRBJ2-7, with TRBD2 identical over 7 junction bases. This sequence originates from a woman under 40 in good health. The CDR3 protein: CASSFWTSTYEQYF. The DNA is as follows: TGTGCCAGCAGCTTCTGGACTAGTACCTACGAGCAGTACTTC.